The 6 T cell receptor beta chains presented below share a single source sample, sequenced in a study of CXCR3-negative and CXCR3-positive naive CD8 T cells. Findings of the study overall: The study found more hydrophobic TRB CDR3s in CXCR3-positive naive cells than in CXCR3-negative naive cells.

5' RACE that incorporated UMI labels was used to prepare the TRB cDNA libraries. TCRdb reworked the 5' RACE reads into one entry per CDR3 protein, no DNA. The data include 110,000 or so distinct CDR3 sequences; the top ten clones carry around 0.36%. Antigen specificity for these receptors is unknown. Sequencing was performed on naive CXCR3+ CD8+ T cells from blood. Subset meaning: CD45RO-CCR7+CD27+CD95- naive CD8+ T cells expressing CXCR3 (TNR3+). All receptors derive from a human donor in good health. Some clones in this sample may be carry-over from other donors' samples.

The chain recombines TRBV3-1 with TRBJ1-1; the D call of TRBD1 rests on TCRdb alone, since no DNA is present to check it. There are 15 residues in the CDR3. The germline V gene has CDR1 LGHDT and CDR2 YNNKEL (reference sequence). The CDR3 spells CASSPLGEGHTEAFF.

The chain combines TRBV29-1 with TRBJ2-7. The germline gives CDR1 SQVTM, CDR2 ANQGSEA. The CDR3 has 14 amino acids. CDR3 sequence: CSVPETGSPYEQYF.

The chain uses TRBV28 and TRBJ1-5; TCRdb proposes TRBD1, but this gene call is untestable without DNA. This CDR3 is 14 amino acids long. CDR1 is MDHEN, CDR2 SYDVKM, per germline. CDR3 sequence: CASSPQDRVQPQHF.

This chain connects TRBV27 to TRBJ2-5; without DNA, the TCRdb call of TRBD2 cannot be checked. The CDR3 consists of 14 residues. CDR1 MNHEY and CDR2 SMNVEV come from the germline V gene (reference sequence). CDR3 region: CASSLRRAQETQYF.

The chain employs TRBV28 and TRBJ2-2. The CDR3 is 15 residues long. CDR1 and CDR2 (germline): MDHEN, SYDVKM. The CDR3: CASSFLERSAGELFF.

The genes are TRBV6-5 and TRBJ1-6; TCRdb selects TRBD1, and the lack of DNA leaves this call unchecked. Germline values: CDR1 MNHEY, CDR2 SVGAGI. The CDR3 runs 16 residues. The chain's CDR3 is CASSPYRDRGDSPLHF.